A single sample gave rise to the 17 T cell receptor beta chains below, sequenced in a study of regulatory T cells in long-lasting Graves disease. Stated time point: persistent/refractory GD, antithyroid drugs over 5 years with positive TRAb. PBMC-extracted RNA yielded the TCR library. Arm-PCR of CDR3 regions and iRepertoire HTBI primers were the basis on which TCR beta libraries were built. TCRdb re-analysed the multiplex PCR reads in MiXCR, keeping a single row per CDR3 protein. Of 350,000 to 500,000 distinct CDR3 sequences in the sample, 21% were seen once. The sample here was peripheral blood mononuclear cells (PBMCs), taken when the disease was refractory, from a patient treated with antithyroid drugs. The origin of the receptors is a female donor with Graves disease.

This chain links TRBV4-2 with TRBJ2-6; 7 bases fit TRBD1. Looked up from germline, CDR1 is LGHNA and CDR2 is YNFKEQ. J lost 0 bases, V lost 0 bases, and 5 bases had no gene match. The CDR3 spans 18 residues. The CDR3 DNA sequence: TGTGCCAGCAGCCAAGAGGAGTCAGGGGGCTCTGGGGCCAACGTCCTGACTTTC. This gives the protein CASSQEESGGSGANVLTF.

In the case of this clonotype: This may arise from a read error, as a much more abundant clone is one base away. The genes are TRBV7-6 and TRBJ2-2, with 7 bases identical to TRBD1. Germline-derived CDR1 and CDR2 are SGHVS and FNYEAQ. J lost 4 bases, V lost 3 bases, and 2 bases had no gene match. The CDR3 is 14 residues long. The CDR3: CASSFDRATGELFF. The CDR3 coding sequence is TGTGCCAGCAGCTTTGACAGGGCCACCGGGGAGCTGTTTTTT.

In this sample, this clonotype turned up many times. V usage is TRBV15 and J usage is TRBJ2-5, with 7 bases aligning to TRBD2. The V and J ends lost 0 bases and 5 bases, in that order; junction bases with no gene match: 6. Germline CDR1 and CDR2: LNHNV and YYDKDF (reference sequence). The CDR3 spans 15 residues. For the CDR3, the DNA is TGTGCCACCAGCAGAGAAGGCCTAGCGGTGGAGACCCAGTACTTC. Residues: CATSREGLAVETQYF.

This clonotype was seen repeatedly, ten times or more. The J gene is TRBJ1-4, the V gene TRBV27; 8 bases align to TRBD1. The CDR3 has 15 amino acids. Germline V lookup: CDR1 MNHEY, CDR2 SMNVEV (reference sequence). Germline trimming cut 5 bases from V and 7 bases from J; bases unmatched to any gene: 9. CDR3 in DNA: TGTGCCAGCAGTCCCCTCCCGACAGGGGCTGAAAAACTGTTTTTT. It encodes CASSPLPTGAEKLFF.

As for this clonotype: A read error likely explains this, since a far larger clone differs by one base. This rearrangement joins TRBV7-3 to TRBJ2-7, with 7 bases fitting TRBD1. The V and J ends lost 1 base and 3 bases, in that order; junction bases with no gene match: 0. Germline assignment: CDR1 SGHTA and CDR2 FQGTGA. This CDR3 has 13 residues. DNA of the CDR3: TGTGCCAGCAGCTTAAACAGGGGCTACGAGCAGTACTTC. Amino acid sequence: CASSLNRGYEQYF.

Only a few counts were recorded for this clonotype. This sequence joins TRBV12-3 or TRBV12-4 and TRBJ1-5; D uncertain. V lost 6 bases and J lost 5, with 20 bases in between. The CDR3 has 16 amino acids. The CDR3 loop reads CASSPATVAWHQPQHF. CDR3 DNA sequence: TGTGCCAGCAGCCCCGCTACGGTGGCCTGGCATCAGCCCCAGCATTTT.

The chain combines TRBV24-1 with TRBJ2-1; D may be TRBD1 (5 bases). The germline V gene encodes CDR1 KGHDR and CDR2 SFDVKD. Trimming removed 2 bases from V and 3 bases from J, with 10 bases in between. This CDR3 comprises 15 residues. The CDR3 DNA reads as TGTGCCACCAGTGATTCCTGGACAATCTACAATGAGCAGTTCTTC. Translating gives CATSDSWTIYNEQFF.

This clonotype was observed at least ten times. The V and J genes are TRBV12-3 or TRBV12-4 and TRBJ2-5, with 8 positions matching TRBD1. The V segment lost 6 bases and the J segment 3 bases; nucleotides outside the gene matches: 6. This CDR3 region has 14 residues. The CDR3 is CASRPGTGEETQYF. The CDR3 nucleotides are TGTGCCAGCAGGCCCGGGACAGGAGAAGAGACCCAGTACTTC.

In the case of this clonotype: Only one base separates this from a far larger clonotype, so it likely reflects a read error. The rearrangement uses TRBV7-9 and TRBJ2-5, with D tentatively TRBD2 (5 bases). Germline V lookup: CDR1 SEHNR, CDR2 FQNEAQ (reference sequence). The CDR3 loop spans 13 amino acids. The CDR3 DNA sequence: TGTGCCAGCACCTCCTCTGGTGGGGAGACCCAGCACTTC. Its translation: CASTSSGGETQHF.

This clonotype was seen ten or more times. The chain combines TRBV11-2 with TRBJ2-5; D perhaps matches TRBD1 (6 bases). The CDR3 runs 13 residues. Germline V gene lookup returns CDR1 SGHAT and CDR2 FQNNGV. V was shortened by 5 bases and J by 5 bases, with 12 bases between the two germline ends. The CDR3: CASSPTGTETQYF. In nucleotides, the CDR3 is TGTGCCAGCAGCCCTACAGGGACCGAGACCCAGTACTTC.

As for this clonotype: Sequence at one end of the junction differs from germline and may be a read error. The CDR3 DNA sequence: TGTGCCGGCAGCCAAGCGACACCCTCGAACACCGGGGAGCTGTTTTTT. Its protein is CAGSQATPSNTGELFF. J is TRBJ2-2 and V is TRBV3-1; D is unresolved. The germline V gene encodes CDR1 LGHDT and CDR2 YNNKEL (reference sequence). There are 16 residues in the CDR3.

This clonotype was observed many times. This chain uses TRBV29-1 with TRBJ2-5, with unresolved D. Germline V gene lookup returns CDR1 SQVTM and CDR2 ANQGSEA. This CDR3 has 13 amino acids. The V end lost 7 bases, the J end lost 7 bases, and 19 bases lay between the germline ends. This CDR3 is CSENSTGPPTQYF. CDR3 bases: TGCAGCGAGAATTCCACGGGTCCCCCGACCCAGTACTTC. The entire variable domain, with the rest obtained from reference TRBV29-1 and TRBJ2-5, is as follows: SAVISQKPSRDICQRGTSLTIQCQVDSQVTMMFWYRQQPGQSLTLIATANQGSEATYESGFVIDKFPISRPNLTFSTLTVSNMSPEDSSIYLCSENSTGPPTQYFGPGTRLLVL.

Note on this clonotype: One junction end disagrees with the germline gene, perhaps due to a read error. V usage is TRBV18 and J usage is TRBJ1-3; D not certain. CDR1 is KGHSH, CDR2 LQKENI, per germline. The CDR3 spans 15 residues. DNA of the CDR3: TGTGCCAACTCACCAGCATCATACTCTGGAAACACCATATATTTT. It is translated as CANSPASYSGNTIYF.

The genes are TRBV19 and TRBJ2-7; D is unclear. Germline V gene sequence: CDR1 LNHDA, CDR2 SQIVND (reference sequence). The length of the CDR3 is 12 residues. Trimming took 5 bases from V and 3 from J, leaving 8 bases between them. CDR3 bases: TGTGCCAGTAGTTCTTCGTACTACGAGCAGTACTTC. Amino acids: CASSSSYYEQYF.

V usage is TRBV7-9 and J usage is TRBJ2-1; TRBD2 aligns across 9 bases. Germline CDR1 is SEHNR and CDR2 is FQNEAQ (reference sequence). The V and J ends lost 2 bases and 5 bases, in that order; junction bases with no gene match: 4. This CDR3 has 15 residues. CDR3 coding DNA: TGTGCCAGCAGCTTAATGGCGGGAGGGAACAATGAGCAGTTCTTC. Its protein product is CASSLMAGGNNEQFF. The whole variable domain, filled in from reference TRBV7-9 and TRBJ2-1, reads DTGVSQNPRHKITKRGQNVTFRCDPISEHNRLYWYRQTLGQGPEFLTYFQNEAQLEKSRLLSDRFSAERPKGSFSTLEIQRTEQGDSAMYLCASSLMAGGNNEQFFGPGTRLTVL.

This CDR3 is CASSPNRDRVGNSPLHF. The CDR3 nucleotides are TGTGCCAGCAGCCCTAACCGGGACAGGGTGGGTAATTCACCCCTCCACTTT. The chain links TRBV5-6 to TRBJ1-6; 9 positions agree with TRBD1. The germline V gene encodes CDR1 SGHDT and CDR2 YYEEEE. The CDR3 is 17 residues long. V lost 4 bases to trimming and J lost 6 bases; unmatched junction nucleotides: 11.

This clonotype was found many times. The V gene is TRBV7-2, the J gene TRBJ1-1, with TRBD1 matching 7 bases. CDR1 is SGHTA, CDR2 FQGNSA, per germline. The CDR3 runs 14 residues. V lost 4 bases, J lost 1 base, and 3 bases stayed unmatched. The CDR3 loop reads CASSYRQGNTEAFF. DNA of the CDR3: TGTGCCAGCAGCTACCGACAGGGGAACACTGAAGCTTTCTTT.